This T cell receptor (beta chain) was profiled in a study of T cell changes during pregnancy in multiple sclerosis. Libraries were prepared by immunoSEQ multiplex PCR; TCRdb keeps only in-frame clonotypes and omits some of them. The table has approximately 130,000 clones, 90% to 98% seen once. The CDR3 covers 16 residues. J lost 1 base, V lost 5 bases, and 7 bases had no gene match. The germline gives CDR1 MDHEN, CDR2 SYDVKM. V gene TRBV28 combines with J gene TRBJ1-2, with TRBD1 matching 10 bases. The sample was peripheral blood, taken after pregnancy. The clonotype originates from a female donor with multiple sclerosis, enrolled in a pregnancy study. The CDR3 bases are TGTGCCAGCAGTCCCCGGGGGACAGGGGTTAACTATGGCTACACCTTC. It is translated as CASSPRGTGVNYGYTF.